Listed below are T cell receptor beta chains from one sample, sequenced in a study of technical replicates of blood from a handful of donors. The assay was immunoSEQ multiplex PCR, and TCRdb's table has in-frame clones only and misses some. The profile shows 50,000 to 70,000 clones, roughly 91% of them singletons. Sequencing was carried out using PBMCs. The receptors here all came from a human donor in good health. Some clones in this sample may be carry-over from other donors' samples. Both conserved end residues are part of each CDR3. A D gene is named only where the DNA matches it firmly. A row's size may be missing; if present it is once, few, many or a size class.

j_call: TRBJ1-6; clone_size: .; v_call: TRBV11-2; d_call: .; cdr3_nt: TGTGCCAGCAGCTTTGCGGGGTTAGGTTCACCCCTCCACTTT; cdr3_aa: CASSFAGLGSPLHF
j_call: TRBJ2-7; clone_size: once; v_call: TRBV7-9; d_call: .; cdr3_nt: TGTGCCAGCAGCGCCGAGGGCGACAGGACCTTCTCCTACGAGCAGTACTTC; cdr3_aa: CASSAEGDRTFSYEQYF
j_call: TRBJ1-4; clone_size: .; v_call: TRBV13; d_call: .; cdr3_nt: TGTGCCAGCAGCCCGAACCGAGCACCGAGAGTTGAAAAACTGTTTTTT; cdr3_aa: CASSPNRAPRVEKLFF
j_call: TRBJ2-7; clone_size: .; v_call: TRBV7-2; d_call: .; cdr3_nt: TGTGCCAGCAGCACAAACCTTTTACAGTACTTC; cdr3_aa: CASSTNLLQYF
j_call: TRBJ2-5; clone_size: .; v_call: TRBV5-1; d_call: .; cdr3_nt: TGCGCCAGCAGCTTCTCGGGGGAGACCCAGTACTTC; cdr3_aa: CASSFSGETQYF
j_call: TRBJ1-5; clone_size: .; v_call: TRBV30; d_call: .; cdr3_nt: TGTGCCTGGAGTGTATTACGTGTCCGGGGAGGTGATCAGCCCCAGCATTTT; cdr3_aa: CAWSVLRVRGGDQPQHF
j_call: TRBJ2-5; clone_size: .; v_call: TRBV19; d_call: TRBD1; cdr3_nt: TGTGCCAGTACCCGGGACAGAAAGCAAGAGACCCAGTACTTC; cdr3_aa: CASTRDRKQETQYF
j_call: TRBJ1-1; clone_size: .; v_call: TRBV10-3; d_call: TRBD1; cdr3_nt: TGTGCCATCAGTGAGTTTACAGGGGGTGGGAACACTGAAGCTTTCTTT; cdr3_aa: CAISEFTGGGNTEAFF
j_call: TRBJ2-3; clone_size: .; v_call: TRBV7-3; d_call: TRBD1; cdr3_nt: TGTGCCAGCAGCGTGGACAGGGCAGATACGCAGTATTTT; cdr3_aa: CASSVDRADTQYF
j_call: TRBJ2-5; clone_size: once; v_call: TRBV5-4; d_call: TRBD2; cdr3_nt: TGTGCCAGCAGCTTGGGGGGGACTAGCGGGGCAGAGACCCAGTACTTC; cdr3_aa: CASSLGGTSGAETQYF
j_call: TRBJ2-4; clone_size: .; v_call: TRBV12-5; d_call: .; cdr3_nt: TGTGCTAGTTCCCTATGGGGGGACATTCAGTACTTC; cdr3_aa: CASSLWGDIQYF
j_call: TRBJ2-1; clone_size: .; v_call: TRBV7-2; d_call: .; cdr3_nt: TGTGCCAGCAGCTTAGTTTCCGATCGGGGGGCTATCTACAATGAGCAGTTCTTC; cdr3_aa: CASSLVSDRGAIYNEQFF
j_call: TRBJ2-7; clone_size: .; v_call: TRBV10-3; d_call: TRBD2; cdr3_nt: TGTGCCATCAGTGAGACTAGCGGGAGCTCCTACGAGCAGTACTTC; cdr3_aa: CAISETSGSSYEQYF
j_call: TRBJ1-2; clone_size: .; v_call: TRBV4-3; d_call: .; cdr3_nt: TGCGCCAGCAGCCAAGATCTTACAGGGCCGGTCGGCTACACCTTC; cdr3_aa: CASSQDLTGPVGYTF